These T cell receptor beta chains were read from a single sample in a study of technical replicates of blood from a few donors. Profiled with immunoSEQ multiplex PCR; TCRdb holds only in-frame clones, not every one. Of tens of thousands of clones in the sample, 85% to 95% were seen once. Input material: PBMCs. The receptor set was obtained from a human donor in good health. Some clones in this sample may be carry-over from other donors' samples. Each CDR3 is given with its conserved first and last residue. The D gene is left open where the match is weak.

j_call d_call v_call cdr3_aa
TRBJ2-1 NA TRBV9 CASSVRGGSPGITYNEQFF
TRBJ2-1 NA TRBV6-6 CASTKGVSLNEQFF
TRBJ2-7 NA TRBV16 CASSPRSRRSYEQYF
TRBJ2-7 TRBD1 TRBV29-1 CSGQGQGGLEQYF
TRBJ1-4 NA TRBV5-1 CASSLAGVPNEKLFF
TRBJ1-1 NA TRBV4-2 CASSQDWLTAGSGTEAFF
TRBJ1-5 NA TRBV19 CASSIAANNQPQHF
TRBJ1-1 TRBD1 TRBV5-6 CASSPTGVGTEAFF
TRBJ2-1 NA TRBV7-9 CASSLGLLNEQFF
TRBJ2-3 TRBD2 TRBV7-3 CASSTRTSGSRTDTQYF
TRBJ1-5 TRBD1 TRBV15 CATTDRGLRQPQHF
TRBJ2-3 TRBD1 TRBV7-2 CASSGRTGRTDTQYF
TRBJ2-1 TRBD1 TRBV4-1 CASAPGQGLNEQFF
TRBJ2-2 TRBD2 TRBV19 CASTFGGLSTPGELFF
TRBJ2-3 NA TRBV7-2 CASSLGANSDTQYF
TRBJ1-2 NA TRBV4-3 CASSQGTGTINYGYTF
TRBJ2-7 NA TRBV6-5 CASSYSSSTGFYEQYF
TRBJ1-1 TRBD1 TRBV6-5 CASSYRGLSNTEAFF
TRBJ2-1 NA TRBV5-1 CASSVDSYNEQFF
TRBJ1-2 NA TRBV5-1 CASSRDGDGYTF
TRBJ2-6 NA TRBV5-1 CASSPQAGANVLTF
TRBJ2-7 TRBD2 TRBV5-6 CASSLTGGPRPYEQYF
TRBJ2-2 TRBD1 TRBV30 CAWSVQDRGTGELFF
TRBJ1-1 TRBD1 TRBV5-1 CASGLGQGNTEAFF
TRBJ1-5 NA TRBV7-6 CASSLESNQPQHF
TRBJ2-4 TRBD2 TRBV6-1 CASSAGLAGVRSNIQYF
TRBJ1-1 NA TRBV28 CASSLPQGNTEAFF
TRBJ2-2 NA TRBV5-1 CASSGSGDTGELFF
TRBJ1-2 TRBD1 TRBV19 CASRLSDRTNYGYTF
TRBJ2-1 NA TRBV9 CASSVGGLRDEQFF
TRBJ1-1 TRBD1 TRBV29-1 CSVTTGGVETEAFF
TRBJ1-2 NA TRBV11-1 CASSLAAGVDYGYTF